A selection of T cell receptor beta chains follows, all from one sample in a study of technical replicates of blood from a few donors. Assay: immunoSEQ multiplex PCR; the TCRdb copy retains only in-frame clones and omits some. The sample shows approximately 70,000 clones, approximately 91% of them seen only once. Sequencing was done on a sample of PBMCs. These receptors were taken from a human donor in good health. Some clones in this sample may be carry-over from other donors' samples. Each CDR3 is given without its conserved first and last residue.

CDR3 length: 11
V gene: TRBV19
CDR3 protein: AAGRTLNTEAF

CDR3 length: 16
V gene: TRBV5-4
CDR3 protein: ASSLLTRRAGGTTEAF

CDR3 length: 12
V gene: TRBV5-1
CDR3 protein: ASSLGQINQPQH

CDR3 length: 13
V gene: TRBV4-2
CDR3 protein: ASSQLAGGRYEQY

CDR3 length: 11
V gene: TRBV9
CDR3 protein: ASSVTGSETQY

CDR3 length: 12
V gene: TRBV6-5
CDR3 protein: ASRSGTGSSPLH

CDR3 length: 13
V gene: TRBV18
CDR3 protein: ASSPMTSGYNEQF

CDR3 length: 9
V gene: TRBV5-6
CDR3 protein: ASSLGPKLF

CDR3 length: 12
V gene: TRBV14
CDR3 protein: ASSQNQRTVGYT

CDR3 length: 11
V gene: TRBV6-5
CDR3 protein: ASSGQIQETQY

CDR3 length: 12
V gene: TRBV10-3
CDR3 protein: AIRGGRSTDTQY

CDR3 length: 14
V gene: TRBV7-2
CDR3 protein: ASSLGARGGSYEQY

CDR3 length: 13
V gene: TRBV7-9
CDR3 protein: ASSPGGGRAYEQY

CDR3 length: 10
V gene: TRBV19
CDR3 protein: ASSVSAGVQH

CDR3 length: 13
V gene: TRBV5-6
CDR3 protein: ASSLGLGTVYGYT

CDR3 length: 9
V gene: TRBV6-6
CDR3 protein: ASGRWGELF

CDR3 length: 13
V gene: TRBV6-1
CDR3 protein: ASSWGGMGNQPQH

CDR3 length: 12
V gene: TRBV15
CDR3 protein: ATSGERGGTGYT

CDR3 length: 13
V gene: TRBV5-1
CDR3 protein: ASSPGLALQETQY

CDR3 length: 12
V gene: TRBV5-1
CDR3 protein: ASSLAWGDTEAF

CDR3 length: 12
V gene: TRBV2
CDR3 protein: ASNPMSPYNEQF

CDR3 length: 16
V gene: TRBV12-5
CDR3 protein: ASGLGASGGDSTDTQY

CDR3 length: 16
V gene: TRBV4-2
CDR3 protein: ASSPYKSPSGGYYEQY

CDR3 length: 14
V gene: TRBV6-1
CDR3 protein: ASSEEAGVGQETQY

CDR3 length: 12
V gene: TRBV30
CDR3 protein: AWSGGVDTDTQY

CDR3 length: 13
V gene: TRBV6-5
CDR3 protein: ASSYSRDLGEKLF

CDR3 length: 12
V gene: TRBV7-9
CDR3 protein: ASSLMDRGETQY

CDR3 length: 13
V gene: TRBV7-9
CDR3 protein: ASSPVWDRVNEQY

CDR3 length: 13
V gene: TRBV13
CDR3 protein: ASSLEGQPGNTIY

CDR3 length: 12
V gene: TRBV7-9
CDR3 protein: ASSQQGGSYEQY

CDR3 length: 13
V gene: TRBV4-3
CDR3 protein: ASSQDYSHPYEQY

CDR3 length: 14
V gene: TRBV5-1
CDR3 protein: ASSLAVFRGNTEAF

CDR3 length: 12
V gene: TRBV5-4
CDR3 protein: ASSEDREDEKLF

CDR3 length: 13
V gene: TRBV10-3
CDR3 protein: AIRRDRGHTGELF

CDR3 length: 13
V gene: TRBV4-3
CDR3 protein: ASSQDWTRNTEAF

CDR3 length: 9
V gene: TRBV20-1
CDR3 protein: SAGSGETQY

CDR3 length: 17
V gene: TRBV21-1
CDR3 protein: ASSKANGAGNPYYNEQF

CDR3 length: 13
V gene: TRBV7-9
CDR3 protein: ASSVAGASRDTQY

CDR3 length: 15
V gene: TRBV18
CDR3 protein: ASSPLGTGAKNYGYT

CDR3 length: 13
V gene: TRBV2
CDR3 protein: ASLISTLSSYEQY

CDR3 length: 13
V gene: TRBV30
CDR3 protein: AWSLGGPMHGKLF

CDR3 length: 11
V gene: TRBV30
CDR3 protein: AWSVGQTNYHT

CDR3 length: 12
V gene: TRBV6-6
CDR3 protein: ASNPTGGNTEAF

CDR3 length: 10
V gene: TRBV5-5
CDR3 protein: ASSQTGFEQF

CDR3 length: 10
V gene: TRBV10-2
CDR3 protein: ASNQGVTEAF

CDR3 length: 11
V gene: TRBV10-3
CDR3 protein: AIGRLTTGELF

CDR3 length: 13
V gene: TRBV12-5
CDR3 protein: ASGLIGRATYEQY

CDR3 length: 12
V gene: TRBV7-9
CDR3 protein: ASSFGSSYNEQF